This paragraph covers one T cell receptor beta chain sequence. This clonotype occurred many times. Its antigen is unknown. Base qualities are not provided; no much larger clone lies one nucleotide away. Naive CD8 T cell libraries were made from approximately 20,000 to 1,000,000 sorted cells using 10%, 30% or 50% of purified RNA. Naive CD8 T cells, defined as CD8+CD4-CCR7+CD45RA+, were FACS-sorted into RLT Plus buffer on a BD FACSAria II. To test detection sensitivity, Jurkat RNA equivalent to more than eight TCR copies was spiked into samples of roughly 18,000-1,000,000 naive CD8 T cells. CD8 T cells were enriched with RosetteSep CD8+ T Cell Enrichment Cocktail and Ficoll-Paque, followed by ACK red cell lysis. These data originate in a study of molecular identifiers for immune sequencing clone quantification listed by TCRdb under 2018. Regarding the study in general: For a replicate experiment, RNA from roughly 20,000 or 100,000 naive CD8 T cells was divided into five aliquots, and four of the five aliquots were sequenced. The study was a methods study using CD8 T cells to benchmark molecular-identifier clustering-based TCR repertoire sequencing (MIDCIRS) and TCR RNA copy counting. Points the paper makes about the study in general: The naive libraries included spiked-in Jurkat TCR RNA (around nine copies' worth), and this Jurkat TCR RNA is not part of the donor repertoire. In CMV-specific effector cells, clones with more than 20 RNA copies accounted for over 97% of molecules, whereas in naive cells such clones accounted for under 1%. Highly expanded clone sizes could be underestimated if identical TCR molecules share a barcode. Modeling gave approximately 3 recovered TCR RNA copies per cell versus approximately 11 by digital PCR, implying around 30% capture efficiency. A single cell's worth of spiked-in Jurkat TCR RNA was reported detectable even among about 1.1 million naive CD8 T cells. When barcode sub-clustering was omitted, TCR diversity was inflated by chimeric consensus sequences, with chimeras reaching as high as 47%.

Its CDR3 holds 12 amino acids, cysteine through phenylalanine. The DNA shown is the 36-base CDR3, in frame from base 1. Trimming costs V 7 bases and J 1 base, and their ends lie 10 bases apart. CDR1 SQVTM and CDR2 ANQGSEA are derived from the germline V gene. Receptor libraries were prepared by PCR. The instrument given in TCRdb is Illumina HiSeq 4000. Bulk TCR libraries were prepared as previously described, using TCR primers listed in Table S5. Total RNA was purified with the Qiagen AllPrep DNA/RNA kit. Before analysis, reads from multiple sequencing runs of one library were combined. The paper's data handling went like this. Reads were retained only if an exact TCR constant sequence was present, and the retained reads were trimmed to 150 nt and grouped according to their 12-nt molecular barcodes. Reads inside each barcode group were sub-clustered using a 15% Levenshtein threshold, and a quality-weighted consensus sequence was constructed for each RNA molecule. Non-functional sequences were filtered out, along with any lower-count sequence sitting one edit away from another sequence. On the basis of fitting two negative binomial distributions, barcode sub-clusters with fewer than 20% of the maximum read count were discarded. TCRdb trimmed public reads at Q25 via fastp, called clones via MiXCR and kept in-frame beta chains. Rows merge per CDR3 protein into single entries with the most common DNA and genes. None of the V and J calls come from the authors' own analysis; TCRdb made them. This sample holds hundreds of thousands of distinct CDR3 sequences; 20% to 25% were observed only once. The top ten clones comprise roughly 0.86% of the sample.

The specimen was naive CD8+ T cells from blood, with Jurkat cell RNA spiked in. The cell subset or site label, read with the paper, signifies: FACS-sorted CD8+CD4-CCR7+CD45RA+ naive T cells. The clonotype was recovered from a human donor in good health. Some libraries in this study had Jurkat cell RNA spiked in. This sequence uses TRBV29-1 and TRBJ1-1; no confident D gene assignment can be made. At the DNA level, the sequence is TGCAGCGCCGTGGACCAGAACACTGAAGCTTTCTTT. Its coded protein is CSAVDQNTEAFF.